These T cell receptor beta chains were read from a single sample in a study of T cells after posttransplantation cyclophosphamide. Generated by immunoSEQ multiplex PCR, the TCRdb table keeps only in-frame clones and is missing some. The repertoire consists of some 18,000 clones, with about 85% occurring once and the leading ten covering around 7.9%. Specimen: PBMCs, collected after allogeneic stem cell transplant with posttransplant cyclophosphamide. The receptors here all came from a female patient aged 40-50 years who received an allogeneic stem cell transplant from a related donor, was CMV-positive, and had no GVHD. The graft donor may have given rise to some T cells. The CDR3 runs from the conserved cysteine through the conserved F or W. A D gene is named only where the DNA matches it firmly. Where a row states a size, it is once, few, many or the class of an expanded clone; other rows omit it.

CDR3 DNA	CDR3 protein	V gene	J gene	D gene	clone size
TGTGCCAGTAGTGGGGGACAGTGGGCCCGTGGAGCATATCAGCCCCAGCATTTT	CASSGGQWARGAYQPQHF	TRBV19	TRBJ1-5	TRBD1	NA
TGTGCCAGCAGTTCCGGCAGCGGGAGGTACTACAATGAGCAGTTCTTC	CASSSGSGRYYNEQFF	TRBV28	TRBJ2-1	TRBD2	NA
TGCGCCAGCAGCTTGGATGGGACAGCAGTTCAGCCCCAGCATTTT	CASSLDGTAVQPQHF	TRBV5-1	TRBJ1-5	TRBD1	NA
TGTGCCAGCAGCCAAGCGATTTTCGGGAGTAGAAAAGAGACCCAGTACTTC	CASSQAIFGSRKETQYF	TRBV14	TRBJ2-5	NA	once
TGTGCCAGTAGTAGCAGGGGCCTCACTGAAGCTTTCTTT	CASSSRGLTEAFF	TRBV19	TRBJ1-1	NA	NA
TGTGCCAGCAGGGGACAGGGGGCGCGAGGCACCGGGGAGCTGTTTTTT	CASRGQGARGTGELFF	TRBV28	TRBJ2-2	TRBD1	NA
TGCGCCAGCAGCCAAGTGACGGGCCCTAGGGAGGGAGGCAGCTCCTACGAGCAGTACTTC	CASSQVTGPREGGSSYEQYF	TRBV4-3	TRBJ2-7	TRBD2	NA
TGTGCCAGCACTGTACTAGCGGGAGGGTACAATGAGCAGTTCTTC	CASTVLAGGYNEQFF	TRBV6-1	TRBJ2-1	TRBD2	NA
TGTGCCAGCAGTTTAACCCCGGAACAGGGGCGTAACTATGGCTACACCTTC	CASSLTPEQGRNYGYTF	TRBV27	TRBJ1-2	TRBD1	NA
TGTGCCAGCAGCTTTTGGGCTAGCGGCACAGATACGCAGTATTTT	CASSFWASGTDTQYF	TRBV7-3	TRBJ2-3	NA	once
TGTGCCAGCAGCTTTTGGGTGTCGGAGACTGAAGCTTTCTTT	CASSFWVSETEAFF	TRBV21-1	TRBJ1-1	NA	NA
TGTGCCTGGAGTTCGGACAGGAGGCAAGAAAAGCTGTTTTTT	CAWSSDRRQEKLFF	TRBV30	TRBJ1-4	TRBD1	NA
TGTGCCAGCAGTGAAGTAGGCGGTCTCACCGGGGAGCTGTTTTTT	CASSEVGGLTGELFF	TRBV2	TRBJ2-2	NA	NA
TGTGCCAGCGATACTGGGACAGGGGGCTATGGCTACACCTTC	CASDTGTGGYGYTF	TRBV28	TRBJ1-2	TRBD1	NA
TGCGCCAGCAGGACTAGCGGGAGGGAATCCTACAATGAGCAGTTCTTC	CASRTSGRESYNEQFF	TRBV5-1	TRBJ2-1	TRBD2	NA
TGCGCCAGCAGCTTAGCGGGGCTACAAGAGACCCAGTACTTC	CASSLAGLQETQYF	TRBV5-1	TRBJ2-5	TRBD2	NA
TGCGCCAGCAGCCCGACACTAGCGGGAGTCAATGAGCAGTTCTTC	CASSPTLAGVNEQFF	TRBV5-1	TRBJ2-1	TRBD2	few
TGTGCCATCAGTGGGACAGAGAAATCCTACGAGCAGTACTTC	CAISGTEKSYEQYF	TRBV10-3	TRBJ2-7	NA	NA
TGTGCCAGCAGCTCAGGGACAGGGTACGAGCAGTACTTC	CASSSGTGYEQYF	TRBV7-2	TRBJ2-7	TRBD1	NA
TGTGCCAGCAGGCTACAGGGGAACTATGGCTACACCTTC	CASRLQGNYGYTF	TRBV28	TRBJ1-2	TRBD1	NA
TGTGCCAGCAGCTTAGTGCCAGGGCAGCAAGAGACCCAGTACTTC	CASSLVPGQQETQYF	TRBV7-9	TRBJ2-5	NA	NA
TGTGCCTGGAGTGTATCAGGGCTCACTGAAGCTTTCTTT	CAWSVSGLTEAFF	TRBV30	TRBJ1-1	NA	NA
TGTGCCAGCAGCTTGTTGAGGACAGGGGGCACTGAAGCTTTCTTT	CASSLLRTGGTEAFF	TRBV5-4	TRBJ1-1	TRBD1	NA
TGTGCCTGGACTCTTGGAAACACCATATATTTT	CAWTLGNTIYF	TRBV30	TRBJ1-3	NA	NA
TGTGCCTGGAGTGTAGCGGGAGTCGAGACCCAGTACTTC	CAWSVAGVETQYF	TRBV30	TRBJ2-5	TRBD2	NA
TGTGCCAGCAGTTTATCGTTTAGCTACGAGCAGTACTTC	CASSLSFSYEQYF	TRBV27	TRBJ2-7	NA	few
TGTGCCAGCAGCCTACTCCCCTACGAGCAGTACTTC	CASSLLPYEQYF	TRBV7-2	TRBJ2-7	NA	NA
TGTGCCAGCAGTTTCACCTCGACCGGGACAGGGATGGGCTACGAGCAGTACTTC	CASSFTSTGTGMGYEQYF	TRBV28	TRBJ2-7	TRBD1	NA
TGTGCCAGCAAGACAGCAAACTATGGCTACACCTTC	CASKTANYGYTF	TRBV28	TRBJ1-2	NA	NA
TGTGCCTGGAGTGTAATCGGGGGGACTGAGCAGTTCTTC	CAWSVIGGTEQFF	TRBV30	TRBJ2-1	TRBD2	NA
TGCGCCAGCAGCTTGGTGTGGGGACTAGCGGGGACCCTCTCCTACAATGAGCAGTTCTTC	CASSLVWGLAGTLSYNEQFF	TRBV5-1	TRBJ2-1	TRBD2	NA
TGTGCCAGCAGCTTAGACCCCCTCCGGGGTAATTCACCCCTCCACTTT	CASSLDPLRGNSPLHF	TRBV7-9	TRBJ1-6	NA	NA
TGTGCCAGCAGTGAGCTAGCGGGAGCCCGCACAGATACGCAGTATTTT	CASSELAGARTDTQYF	TRBV2	TRBJ2-3	TRBD2	NA
TGTGCCAGCAGTGCAGGACTACGAGAGACCCAGTACTTC	CASSAGLRETQYF	TRBV6-6	TRBJ2-5	NA	NA
TGTGCCAGCAGTTTTTACAGGGAGACCTATAGCAATCAGCCCCAGCATTTT	CASSFYRETYSNQPQHF	TRBV28	TRBJ1-5	NA	NA
TGTGCCAGCAGAACAAATATCGGGACAGGGGGCACTGAAGCTTTCTTT	CASRTNIGTGGTEAFF	TRBV28	TRBJ1-1	TRBD1	NA
TGTGCCACCAGCAGGAGAGGACAGGGGTTTGGTGGGGCCAACGTCCTGACTTTC	CATSRRGQGFGGANVLTF	TRBV15	TRBJ2-6	TRBD1	NA
TGTGCCAGCAGCTTGGACCGTAGAATTAGTAACTACGAGCAGTACTTC	CASSLDRRISNYEQYF	TRBV5-4	TRBJ2-7	NA	NA
TGTGCCAGCAGTACCGGACTAGCCCTCTACGAGCAGTACTTC	CASSTGLALYEQYF	TRBV6-5	TRBJ2-7	TRBD2	NA
TGTGCCAGCAGTGTGTCAGGGGTACAGCCCCAGCATTTT	CASSVSGVQPQHF	TRBV2	TRBJ1-5	NA	NA
TGTGCCAGCAGGGAGAGGACCGGGGAGCTGTTTTTT	CASRERTGELFF	TRBV2	TRBJ2-2	NA	NA
TGTGCCAGCAGCTTGGCGTCAGGGCTAGCGGGTCACGAGCAGTACTTC	CASSLASGLAGHEQYF	TRBV5-4	TRBJ2-7	TRBD2	NA
TGTGCCAGCAGTCTAGCAGGGACAGGAGTCTACGAGCAGTACTTC	CASSLAGTGVYEQYF	TRBV5-8	TRBJ2-7	TRBD1	NA
TGTGCCAGCAGCTTGGTGTCAGGGGGCCCCGGGGAGCTGTTTTTT	CASSLVSGGPGELFF	TRBV7-8	TRBJ2-2	TRBD1	NA
TGTGCCAGCAGTTTAGGCCAGGTTAATTCACCCCTCCACTTT	CASSLGQVNSPLHF	TRBV27	TRBJ1-6	NA	NA
TGTGCCAGCAGCCCGACAGGGGGCCGGGATGGCTACACCTTC	CASSPTGGRDGYTF	TRBV4-2	TRBJ1-2	TRBD1	NA
TGTGCCAGCAGTCGACCCTCAGGGGGCGCACATGAAAAACTGTTTTTT	CASSRPSGGAHEKLFF	TRBV6-6	TRBJ1-4	TRBD1	once
TGTGCCACCAGCAGAGGGGACAGCGACCGGTACAATGAGCAGTTCTTC	CATSRGDSDRYNEQFF	TRBV15	TRBJ2-1	TRBD1	NA
TGTGCCAGCAGCTTAACAGGGACAGGGTTATCCTACGAGCAGTACTTC	CASSLTGTGLSYEQYF	TRBV7-2	TRBJ2-7	TRBD1	NA
TGCAGCGTTGAAGACCCCAATAGCGGGAGTTATACAGATACGCAGTATTTT	CSVEDPNSGSYTDTQYF	TRBV29-1	TRBJ2-3	TRBD2	NA
TGTGCCAGCTCGGGGGGTGGGGCGGGAGTCGCCGAATCGGCCTACGAGCAGTACTTC	CASSGGGAGVAESAYEQYF	TRBV28	TRBJ2-7	TRBD2	NA
TGTGCCAGCAGCGTAGGACTAGCGGGAGGAGATACGCAGTATTTT	CASSVGLAGGDTQYF	TRBV9	TRBJ2-3	TRBD2	NA
TGTGCCAGCAGCGGTTTCCGGCTCGGACAGGGACCTAACTATGGCTACACCTTC	CASSGFRLGQGPNYGYTF	TRBV28	TRBJ1-2	TRBD1	NA
TGCGCCAGCAGACTGTTAGCGGACCTCTCCTACAATGAGCAGTTCTTC	CASRLLADLSYNEQFF	TRBV5-1	TRBJ2-1	NA	few
TGTGCCAGCAGCTTGGGGGAGGCGGCGATAACAGATACGCAGTATTTT	CASSLGEAAITDTQYF	TRBV7-9	TRBJ2-3	NA	NA
TGTGCCAGTAGTTCCTGGGACTACCTCACCGGGGAGCTGTTTTTT	CASSSWDYLTGELFF	TRBV19	TRBJ2-2	TRBD2	NA
TGTGCCAGCAACCAACAGTTTCAGCCCCAGCATTTT	CASNQQFQPQHF	TRBV28	TRBJ1-5	NA	NA
TGTGCCTGGAGCCGGGACAGTAGCAATCAGCCCCAGCATTTT	CAWSRDSSNQPQHF	TRBV30	TRBJ1-5	TRBD1	NA
TGTGCCAGCAGCCAAGAAGAGACCTACAGGGGCACTGAAGCTTTCTTT	CASSQEETYRGTEAFF	TRBV4-2	TRBJ1-1	TRBD1	NA